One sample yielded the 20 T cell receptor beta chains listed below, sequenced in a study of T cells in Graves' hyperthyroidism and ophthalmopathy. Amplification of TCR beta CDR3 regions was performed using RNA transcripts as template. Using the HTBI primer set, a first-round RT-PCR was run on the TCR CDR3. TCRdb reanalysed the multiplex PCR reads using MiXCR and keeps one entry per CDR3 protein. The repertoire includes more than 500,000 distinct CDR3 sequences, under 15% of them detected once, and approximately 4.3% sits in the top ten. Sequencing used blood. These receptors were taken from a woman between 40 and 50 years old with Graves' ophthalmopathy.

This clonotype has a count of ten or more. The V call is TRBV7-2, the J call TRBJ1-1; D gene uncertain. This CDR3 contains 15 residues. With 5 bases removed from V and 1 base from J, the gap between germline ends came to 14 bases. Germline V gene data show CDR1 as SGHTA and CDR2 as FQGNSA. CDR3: CASSPDWAWNTEAFF. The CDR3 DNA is TGTGCCAGCAGCCCAGACTGGGCGTGGAACACTGAAGCTTTCTTT.

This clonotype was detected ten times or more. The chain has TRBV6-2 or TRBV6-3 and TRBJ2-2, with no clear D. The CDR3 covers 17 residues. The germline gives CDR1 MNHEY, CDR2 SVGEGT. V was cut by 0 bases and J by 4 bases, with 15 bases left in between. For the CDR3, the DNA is TGTGCCAGCAGTTACTCGAGTGGCGCTGCGAGCACCGGGGAGCTGTTTTTT. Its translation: CASSYSSGAASTGELFF.

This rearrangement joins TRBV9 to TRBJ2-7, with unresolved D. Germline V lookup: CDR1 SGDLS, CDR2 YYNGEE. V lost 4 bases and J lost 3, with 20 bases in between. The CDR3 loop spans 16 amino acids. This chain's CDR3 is CASSPRESSYLYEQYF. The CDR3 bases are TGTGCCAGCAGCCCTAGGGAATCGTCGTATCTCTACGAGCAGTACTTC. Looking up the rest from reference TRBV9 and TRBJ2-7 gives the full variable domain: DSGVTQTPKHLITATGQRVTLRCSPRSGDLSVYWYQQSLDQGLQFLIQYYNGEERAKGNILERFSAQQFPDLHSELNLSSLELGDSALYFCASSPRESSYLYEQYFGPGTRLTVT.

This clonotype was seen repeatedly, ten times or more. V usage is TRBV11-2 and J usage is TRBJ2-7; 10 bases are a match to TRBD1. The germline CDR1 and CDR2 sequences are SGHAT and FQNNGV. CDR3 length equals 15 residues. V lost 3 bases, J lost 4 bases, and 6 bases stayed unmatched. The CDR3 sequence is CASSFPGQGIYEQYF. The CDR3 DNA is TGTGCCAGCAGCTTTCCGGGACAGGGGATATACGAGCAGTACTTC.

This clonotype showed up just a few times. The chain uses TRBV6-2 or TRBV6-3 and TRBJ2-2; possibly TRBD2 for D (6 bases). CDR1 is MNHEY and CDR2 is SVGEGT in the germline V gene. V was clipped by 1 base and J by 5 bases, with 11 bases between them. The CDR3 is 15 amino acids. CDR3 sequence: CASSYFGGPTGELFF. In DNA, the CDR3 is TGTGCCAGCAGTTACTTCGGGGGTCCAACCGGGGAGCTGTTTTTT.

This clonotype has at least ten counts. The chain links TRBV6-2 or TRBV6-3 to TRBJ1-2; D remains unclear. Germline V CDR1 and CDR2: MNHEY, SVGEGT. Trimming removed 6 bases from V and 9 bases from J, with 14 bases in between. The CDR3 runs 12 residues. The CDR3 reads CASRTGTASYTF. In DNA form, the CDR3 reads TGTGCCAGCAGGACGGGTACAGCAAGCTACACCTTC.

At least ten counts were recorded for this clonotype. The DNA of the CDR3 is TGTGCCAGCAGTTACTCGAAACCGATCTATGGCTACACCTTC. Amino acid sequence: CASSYSKPIYGYTF. This chain connects TRBV6-5 to TRBJ1-2; D is undetermined. The CDR3 extends over 14 amino acids. Germline V CDR1 and CDR2: MNHEY, SVGAGI. V shed 0 bases and J shed 4 bases, with 9 bases lying between them.

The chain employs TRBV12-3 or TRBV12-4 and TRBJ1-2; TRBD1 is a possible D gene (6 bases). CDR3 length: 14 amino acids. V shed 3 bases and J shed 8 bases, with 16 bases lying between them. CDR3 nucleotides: TGTGCCAGCAGTTTTTCACAGGGCCGGAGGGGCTACACCTTC. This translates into CASSFSQGRRGYTF.

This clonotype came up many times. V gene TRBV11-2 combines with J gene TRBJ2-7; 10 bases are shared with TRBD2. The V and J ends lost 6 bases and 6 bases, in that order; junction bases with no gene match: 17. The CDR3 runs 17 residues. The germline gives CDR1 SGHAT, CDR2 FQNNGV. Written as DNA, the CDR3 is TGTGCCAGCAGACCACCGGGTACTATGAGCGGGAGGGGCGAGCAGTACTTC. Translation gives CASRPPGTMSGRGEQYF. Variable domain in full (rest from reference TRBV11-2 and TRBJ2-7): EAGVAQSPRYKIIEKRQSVAFWCNPISGHATLYWYQQILGQGPKLLIQFQNNGVVDDSQLPKDRFSAERLKGVDSTLKIQPAKLEDSAVYLCASRPPGTMSGRGEQYFGPGTRLTVT.

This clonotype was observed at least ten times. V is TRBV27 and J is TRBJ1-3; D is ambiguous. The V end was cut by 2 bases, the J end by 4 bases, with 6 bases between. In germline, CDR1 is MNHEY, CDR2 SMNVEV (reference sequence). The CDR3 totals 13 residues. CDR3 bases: TGTGCCAGCAGTTTAAGGGTCGGAAACACCATATATTTT. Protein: CASSLRVGNTIYF.

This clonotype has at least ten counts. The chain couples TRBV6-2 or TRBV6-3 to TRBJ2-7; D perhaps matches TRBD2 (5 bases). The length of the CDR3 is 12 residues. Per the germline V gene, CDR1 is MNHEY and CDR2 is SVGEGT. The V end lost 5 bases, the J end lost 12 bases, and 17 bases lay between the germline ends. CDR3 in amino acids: CASSDPRGMGYF. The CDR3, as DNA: TGTGCCAGCAGTGATCCTCGGGGAATGGGGTACTTC.

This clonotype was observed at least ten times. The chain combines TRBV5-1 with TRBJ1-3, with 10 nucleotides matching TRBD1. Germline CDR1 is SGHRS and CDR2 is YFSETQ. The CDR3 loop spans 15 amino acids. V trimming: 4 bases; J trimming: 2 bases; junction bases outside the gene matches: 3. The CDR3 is CASSGGTGAGNTIYF. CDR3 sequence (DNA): TGCGCCAGCAGCGGTGGGACAGGGGCTGGAAACACCATATATTTT.

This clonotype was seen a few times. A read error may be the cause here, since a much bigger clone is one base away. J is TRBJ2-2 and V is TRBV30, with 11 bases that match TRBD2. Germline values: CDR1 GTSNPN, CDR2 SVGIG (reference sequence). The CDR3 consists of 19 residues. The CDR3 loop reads CAWTTPGTSGATNTGGLFF. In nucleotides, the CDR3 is TGTGCCTGGACCACCCCCGGGACTAGCGGAGCCACGAACACCGGGGGGCTGTTTTTT.

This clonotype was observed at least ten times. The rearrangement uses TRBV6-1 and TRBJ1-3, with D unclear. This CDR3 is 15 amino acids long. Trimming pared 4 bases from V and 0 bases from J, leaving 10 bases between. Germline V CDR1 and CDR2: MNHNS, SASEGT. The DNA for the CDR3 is TGTGCCAGCAGTGGCGTATGGTACTCTGGAAACACCATATATTTT. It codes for CASSGVWYSGNTIYF.

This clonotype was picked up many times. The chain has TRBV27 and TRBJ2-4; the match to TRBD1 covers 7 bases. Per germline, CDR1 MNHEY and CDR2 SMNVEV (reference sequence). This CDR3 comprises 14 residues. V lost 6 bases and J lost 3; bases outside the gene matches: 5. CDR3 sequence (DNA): TGTGCCAGCAGAAACAGGGGAGTCAAAAACATTCAGTACTTC. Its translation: CASRNRGVKNIQYF.

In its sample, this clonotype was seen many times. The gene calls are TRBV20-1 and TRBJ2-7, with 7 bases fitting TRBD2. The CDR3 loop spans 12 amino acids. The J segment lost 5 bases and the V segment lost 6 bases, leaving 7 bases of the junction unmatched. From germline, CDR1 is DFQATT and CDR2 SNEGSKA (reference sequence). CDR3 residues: CSAISGTHEQYF. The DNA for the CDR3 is TGCAGTGCCATCAGCGGGACCCACGAGCAGTACTTC.

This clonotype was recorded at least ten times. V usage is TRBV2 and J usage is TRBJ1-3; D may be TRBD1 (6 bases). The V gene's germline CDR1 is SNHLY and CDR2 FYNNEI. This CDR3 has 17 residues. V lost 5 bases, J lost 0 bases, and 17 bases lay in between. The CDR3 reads CASSPPTGTYSGNTIYF. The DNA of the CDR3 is TGTGCCAGCAGTCCCCCGACAGGCACCTACTCTGGAAACACCATATATTTT.

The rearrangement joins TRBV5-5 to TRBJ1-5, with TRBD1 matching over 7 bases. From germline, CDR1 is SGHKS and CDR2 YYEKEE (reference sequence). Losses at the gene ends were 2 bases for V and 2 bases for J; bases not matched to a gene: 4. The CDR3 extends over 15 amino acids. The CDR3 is CASSFQGGGNQPQHF. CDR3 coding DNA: TGTGCCAGCAGCTTTCAGGGGGGGGGCAATCAGCCCCAGCATTTT. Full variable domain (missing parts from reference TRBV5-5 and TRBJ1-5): DAGVTQSPTHLIKTRGQQVTLRCSPISGHKSVSWYQQVLGQGPQFIFQYYEKEERGRGNFPDRFSARQFPNYSSELNVNALLLGDSALYLCASSFQGGGNQPQHFGDGTRLSIL.

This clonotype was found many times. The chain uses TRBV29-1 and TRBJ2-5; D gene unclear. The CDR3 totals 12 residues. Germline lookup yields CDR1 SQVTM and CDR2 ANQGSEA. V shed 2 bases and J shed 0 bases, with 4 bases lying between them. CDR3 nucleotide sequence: TGCAGCGTTGAAAGGAACCAAGAGACCCAGTACTTC. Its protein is CSVERNQETQYF.

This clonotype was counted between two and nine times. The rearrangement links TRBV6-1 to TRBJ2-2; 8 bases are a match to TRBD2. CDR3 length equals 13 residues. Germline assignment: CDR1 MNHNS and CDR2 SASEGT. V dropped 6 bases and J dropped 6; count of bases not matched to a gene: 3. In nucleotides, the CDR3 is TGTGCCAGCAGACCGGGACTAGCCGGGGAGCTGTTTTTT. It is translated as CASRPGLAGELFF.